This T cell receptor (beta chain) was documented in a study of shared clonotypes between healthy human individuals. Overall study results and limits: How much donors shared clonotypes was expected to be affected by sequencing depth.

Trimming took 0 bases from V and 13 from J; bases not matched to a gene: 6. The CDR3 length is 13 residues. The germline V gene encodes CDR1 KGHSH and CDR2 LQKENI. Clones were read by immunoSEQ multiplex PCR, and TCRdb kept only the in-frame ones, dropping some. Among millions of clones listed, over 85% were seen once. Of note for this clone: Its target is unknown.

The sequenced sample was naive CD4+ T cells from PBMCs. As to subset: CD45RA+ positively selected. The chain is built from TRBV18 and TRBJ2-1; 7 positions agree with TRBD1. This TCR was sampled from a man younger than 30 in good health. Some clones in this sample may be carry-over from other donors' samples. DNA for the CDR3: TGTGCCAGCTCACCACCCCGGACAGGACCTCAGTTCTTC. Its protein product is CASSPPRTGPQFF.